These 6 T cell receptor beta chains were all obtained from the same sample, sequenced in a study of T cells after yellow fever vaccination. TCRdb itself ran the 5' RACE reads through MiXCR, one entry per CDR3 protein. The repertoire consists of fewer than 500,000 distinct CDR3 sequences, with about 17% occurring once and the leading ten covering 15% to 20%. The sequencing here drew on PBMCs, taken before the yellow fever booster vaccination. The receptors derive from a man aged 18 to 35 who received the YFV17D yellow fever vaccine.

This clonotype turned up a few times. The chain combines TRBV28 with TRBJ1-2; 9 nucleotides line up with TRBD1. Germline lookup yields CDR1 MDHEN and CDR2 SYDVKM. V shed 6 bases and J 5 bases; nucleotides not matched to a gene: 10. The CDR3 loop spans 15 amino acids. CDR3 bases: TGTGCCAGCAGATCGGGGGGACAGGGCAAATATGGCTACACCTTC. Translating it yields CASRSGGQGKYGYTF.

V gene TRBV3-1 combines with J gene TRBJ2-2, with D perhaps matching TRBD2 (6 bases). The CDR3 covers 15 residues. The V gene lost 3 bases and the J gene lost 4 bases, with 12 bases spanning the gap. The germline V gene encodes CDR1 LGHDT and CDR2 YNNKEL (reference sequence). Here the CDR3 reads CASSQATGGTGELFF. The CDR3 DNA reads as TGTGCCAGCAGCCAGGCTACCGGGGGCACCGGGGAGCTGTTTTTT.

The rearrangement links TRBV6-1 to TRBJ2-1; possible D gene TRBD1, 5 bases. Germline V lookup: CDR1 MNHNS, CDR2 SASEGT. Trimming stripped 3 bases from V and 5 bases from J, with 14 bases between. The CDR3 length is 15 residues. The CDR3 bases are TGTGCCAGCAGTGAGCTATCCAGGGCTAACAATGAGCAGTTCTTC. Its translation is CASSELSRANNEQFF.

This clonotype has more than one count but fewer than ten. The chain employs TRBV20-1 and TRBJ1-1, with 10 bases matching TRBD1. Losses at the gene ends were 6 bases for V and 1 base for J; bases not matched to a gene: 11. Germline CDR1 DFQATT, CDR2 SNEGSKA (reference sequence). The CDR3 contains 16 residues. Here the CDR3 DNA reads TGCAGTGCCCCTGGAGGACAGGGGGTACCGAACACTGAAGCTTTCTTT. Residues: CSAPGGQGVPNTEAFF.

The gene calls are TRBV12-3 or TRBV12-4 and TRBJ2-5, with 10 bases lining up with TRBD1. The CDR3 loop spans 15 amino acids. With 5 bases clipped from V and 5 bases from J, the junction kept 8 bases outside the gene matches. CDR3 sequence (DNA): TGTGCCAGCAGTCCGGCGGACAGGGGGGGGGAGACCCAGTACTTC. Protein sequence: CASSPADRGGETQYF.

This clonotype was detected a few times. The V call is TRBV19, the J call TRBJ2-6, with a possible D match to TRBD1 (6 bases). The CDR3 has 17 residues. The ends were cut back, 9 bases at V and 0 bases at J, with 18 bases in the middle. Germline CDR1 is LNHDA and CDR2 is SQIVND (reference sequence). The CDR3 reads CARTGQTRPSGANVLTF. CDR3 bases: TGTGCCAGAACAGGACAGACAAGACCCTCTGGGGCCAACGTCCTGACTTTC.